This T cell receptor beta chain was sequenced for a study of technical replicates of blood from a handful of donors. The count of this clone is one. Sequenced by immunoSEQ multiplex PCR; TCRdb stores in-frame clones only, minus some. The sample carries about 12,000 clones, approximately 94% recorded once. The CDR3 extends over 14 amino acids. V was clipped by 5 bases and J by 4 bases, with 14 bases between them. Germline CDR1 is LNHDA and CDR2 is SQIVND (reference sequence). The sample was PBMCs. The receptor comes from a human donor in good health. This chain joins TRBV19 and TRBJ1-2; perhaps TRBD1 as D (6 bases). The CDR3 coding sequence is TGTGCCAGTAGTCTTGCACAGGGTACCTATGGCTACACCTTC. Its protein product is CASSLAQGTYGYTF. Full variable domain (rest looked up from reference TRBV19 and TRBJ1-2): DGGITQSPKYLFRKEGQNVTLSCEQNLNHDAMYWYRQDPGQGLRLIYYSQIVNDFQKGDIAEGYSVSREKKESFPLTVTSAQKNPTAFYLCASSLAQGTYGYTFGSGTRLTVV.